One and the same sample provided the 6 T cell receptor beta chains below, sequenced in a study of cytomegalovirus exposure and HLA in healthy donors (dated by TCRdb to about 2017). The library relied on the immunoSEQ multiplex PCR assay. A mixture of 60 forward primers for TCR Vbeta segments and 13 reverse primers for TCR Jbeta segments was used in the multiplex PCR. TCRdb's version of the immuneACCESS table is confined to in-frame rearrangements and falls short of the full clone set. An unresolved V gene accounts for under half of the shortfall where checked; the remainder is of unknown origin. This sample holds roughly 120,000 clones; 55% to 75% were observed only once. The ten top clones hold 8.5% to 9.5% of the sample. Source material: PBMCs. The receptors here all came from a woman aged 40 to 49 in good health and CMV-seropositive.

Concerning this clone: No conserved phenylalanine or tryptophan is present at the end of the CDR3, so a read error is the likely explanation. The chain recombines TRBV10-3 with TRBJ2-7; 9 bases agree with TRBD2. The V gene end was trimmed by 3 bases and the J gene end by 3 bases; junction bases not matched to a gene: 15. There are 18 residues in the CDR3. Germline V CDR1 and CDR2: ENHRY, SYGVKD. DNA for the CDR3: TGTGCCATCAGTGACCCCAGCCCCCAAATAGCGGGGGACTACGAGCAGTACCTC. It yields the protein CAISDPSPQIAGDYEQYL.

The rearrangement links TRBV6-1 to TRBJ2-7, with TRBD1 matching 7 bases. Germline V gene sequence: CDR1 MNHNS, CDR2 SASEGT. The CDR3 has 13 residues. V dropped 6 bases and J dropped 3; count of bases not matched to a gene: 5. The CDR3 DNA is TGTGCCAGCAGACCACAGGGGAACTACGAGCAGTACTTC. Protein product: CASRPQGNYEQYF.

The table lists this clone with a count of one. The chain joins TRBV27 to TRBJ2-7, with 10 bases lining up with TRBD2. Per germline, CDR1 MNHEY and CDR2 SMNVEV (reference sequence). The CDR3 has 15 residues. After removal of 5 bases from V and 3 bases from J, the junction contained 7 bases not matched to a gene. The CDR3 sequence: CASSLSGRYHYEQYF. The CDR3 DNA follows: TGTGCCAGCAGTCTTAGCGGGAGGTATCACTACGAGCAGTACTTC.

This clone appeared a few times. The gene calls are TRBV6-6 and TRBJ1-5; 7 bases agree with TRBD1. This CDR3 has 15 residues. From germline, CDR1 is MNHNY and CDR2 SVGAGI (reference sequence). After removal of 6 bases from V and 3 bases from J, the junction contained 8 bases not matched to a gene. CDR3 bases: TGTGCCAGCAGCTTCATGACAGGGCACAATCAGCCCCAGCATTTT. It codes for CASSFMTGHNQPQHF.

The chain joins TRBV9 to TRBJ2-7, with TRBD2 matching over 8 bases. This CDR3 comprises 16 residues. V gave up 0 bases and J gave up 2 bases; unmatched junction bases: 7. Germline CDR1 is SGDLS and CDR2 is YYNGEE. The CDR3 DNA follows: TGTGCCAGCAGCGTAGATTCGGCGGGAGGTGCCTACGAGCAGTACTTC. This gives the protein CASSVDSAGGAYEQYF.

This clone has just a few counts. V usage is TRBV27 and J usage is TRBJ2-7; 7 nucleotides align to TRBD2. The CDR3 length is 16 residues. V trimming: 7 bases; J trimming: 2 bases; junction bases outside the gene matches: 14. From germline, CDR1 is MNHEY and CDR2 SMNVEV (reference sequence). CDR3 nucleotides: TGTGCCAGCACTTCCCTCGCTAGCGGTTTGACCTACGAGCAGTACTTC. The encoded protein is CASTSLASGLTYEQYF.